The present TCR beta chain was sequenced within a study of radiotherapy plus CTLA-4 blockade in lung cancer. In the study overall: Objective responses occurred in around 20% of patients; about 31% had disease control. Study findings and constraints: Some TCR clones had been derived from tumors. These clones expanded in peripheral blood after radiotherapy plus ipilimumab. Reports state that early shifts in blood T cell clones, with interferon-beta, best predicted response.

The germline V and J ends were trimmed by 0 bases and 6 bases, with 13 bases remaining between them. The CDR3 extends over 15 amino acids. Germline V gives CDR1 LGHNA, CDR2 YSLEER. Here immunoSEQ multiplex PCR was the method, and the copy in TCRdb shows in-frame clones only, minus some. Seen here are approximately 40,000 clones, around 85% observed once, and the top ten hold around a fifth. Regarding this clone: Antigen: not known.

Focal radiation was given together with CTLA-4 blockade (ipilimumab) to patients with chemo-refractory metastatic non-small-cell lung cancer. The TCR originated in a human donor with non-small cell lung cancer whose response to radiotherapy plus ipilimumab could not be evaluated. The source material was peripheral blood, sampled from a patient treated with radiotherapy plus ipilimumab. This chain uses TRBV4-3 with TRBJ2-3, with D perhaps TRBD1 (7 bases). Here the CDR3 reads CASSQDGGGADTQYF. CDR3 nucleotides: TGCGCCAGCAGCCAAGATGGAGGGGGCGCCGATACGCAGTATTTT.